This T cell receptor beta chain was identified during a study of cytomegalovirus exposure and HLA in healthy donors. Broader study findings: Later analysis showed most CMV-associated TCR beta chains appearing HLA-restricted.

PCR employed 60 Vbeta and 13 Jbeta primers. Assay used: immunoSEQ multiplex PCR; TCRdb lists only in-frame clones, some missing. Of roughly 130,000 clones listed, 84% are singletons. Worth noting for this clone: Antigen unknown.

The length of the CDR3 is 13 residues. Germline V gene sequence: CDR1 MGHRA, CDR2 YSYEKL. Trimming at V came to 3 bases and at J to 5 bases, leaving 2 bases not matched to a gene. Sequenced material: PBMCs. The chain has TRBV4-1 and TRBJ2-5, with 8 bases that match TRBD2. The sequence derives from a woman aged 18-35 years in good health and CMV-seropositive. The CDR3 nucleotides are TGCGCCAGCAGCCATTTAGCGGGGGAGACCCAGTACTTC. Its protein product is CASSHLAGETQYF.